The rows below give T cell receptor beta chains drawn from one sample of a study of radiation and T cells in renal cell carcinoma. Using immunoSEQ multiplex PCR, the repertoire was profiled, and TCRdb retains in-frame clones only, with some absent. The repertoire consists of approximately 120,000 clones, with 81% occurring once and the leading ten covering roughly 6%. Sequences were derived from blood, sampled from a patient whose treatment included radiotherapy and nephrectomy. The receptor source for this set is a man in his fifties or sixties with renal cell carcinoma. CDR3s include the opening cysteine and the closing phenylalanine or tryptophan. D genes are given only for firm matches. Only some rows state a clone size, as once, few, many or a class for expanded clones.

j_call clone_size d_call v_call cdr3_nt cdr3_aa
TRBJ1-3 - TRBD1 TRBV30 TGTGCCTGGAGTACAGGGGGCTCTGGAAACACCATATATTTT CAWSTGGSGNTIYF
TRBJ1-1 - - TRBV28 TGTGCCAGCAGTTCGCTGACGAACACTGAAGCTTTCTTT CASSSLTNTEAFF
TRBJ2-3 - - TRBV9 TGTGCCAGCAGTCGATTGGGGGGCCGAAGCACAGATACGCAGTATTTT CASSRLGGRSTDTQYF
TRBJ1-1 few - TRBV9 TGTGCCAGCAGCGTAGGGGCCCGGACCATGAACACTGAAGCTTTCTTT CASSVGARTMNTEAFF
TRBJ2-3 few TRBD2 TRBV6-5 TGTGCCAGCAGAAATAGCGGGGCTAGCACAGATACGCAGTATTTT CASRNSGASTDTQYF
TRBJ1-5 - - TRBV7-3 TGTGCCAGCAGCCCTCAGGCGAATCAGCCCCAGCATTTT CASSPQANQPQHF
TRBJ2-2 - TRBD2 TRBV7-2 TGTGCCAGCAGCCCCCTCCGACTAGCGGGCCACACCGGGGAGCTGTTTTTT CASSPLRLAGHTGELFF
TRBJ2-7 - TRBD2 TRBV7-8 TGTGCCAGCAGTTCTGGGCGGGAGGGTTTTAACGAGCAGTACTTC CASSSGREGFNEQYF
TRBJ2-7 - - TRBV4-1 TGCGCCAGCAGCCAACGCCCGGGGGACTCCTACGAGCAGTACTTC CASSQRPGDSYEQYF
TRBJ2-5 - - TRBV7-9 TGTGCCAGCAGCCGGGGGATGGCAGGTCCAGGGGAGACCCAGTACTTC CASSRGMAGPGETQYF
TRBJ1-5 once - TRBV7-2 TGTGCCAGCAGCTTAGGGGGATTTAGCAATCAGCCCCAGCATTTT CASSLGGFSNQPQHF
TRBJ1-3 - TRBD1 TRBV5-4 TGTGCCAGCAGCAAAGAGGGGGCGTCGGGAAACACCATATATTTT CASSKEGASGNTIYF
TRBJ2-2 - - TRBV19 TGTGCCAGTAGTCTTGACCATAACACCGGGGAGCTGTTTTTT CASSLDHNTGELFF
TRBJ2-1 - TRBD2 TRBV5-1 TGCGCCAGCAGCTTTAGCGGGAGTTCCTACAATGAGCAGTTCTTC CASSFSGSSYNEQFF